This T cell receptor (beta chain) was recovered during a study of CXCR3 chemokines and chemotherapy response in bladder cancer. As concerns this clonotype: This likely stems from a read error, as it lies one base from a far larger clone.

Germline lookup yields CDR1 LNHDA and CDR2 SQIVND (reference sequence). This CDR3 has 13 amino acids. The V and J ends lost 5 bases and 10 bases, in that order; junction bases with no gene match: 7. TCRdb passed the PCR reads through MiXCR, listing each CDR3 protein once. The sample consists of approximately 10,000 distinct CDR3 sequences, under 25% of them appearing once. The J gene is TRBJ2-1, the V gene TRBV19; 8 bases are shared with TRBD1. The sample was collected from a patient whose treatment included neoadjuvant chemotherapy. The origin of this receptor is a human donor with bladder cancer that did not respond to neoadjuvant chemotherapy. The CDR3: CASSHQGAYEQFF. The CDR3 bases are TGTGCCAGTAGTCATCAGGGGGCATACGAGCAGTTCTTC.